The 24 T cell receptor beta chains below were found in one sample sequenced in a study of molecular identifiers for immune sequencing clone quantification listed by TCRdb under 2018. The library was built by means of PCR. These reads were obtained on an Illumina HiSeq 4000. TCRdb ran its own pipeline on the public reads, namely fastp trimming at Q25 and MiXCR clone calling, and kept in-frame beta chains. Rows matching on CDR3 protein sequence are summarized as one entry with the most common DNA and genes. For this sample the table gives approximately 550,000 distinct CDR3 sequences, of which roughly a fifth were detected only once. The ten largest clonotypes hold around 0.86% of the sample. Sequencing input: naive CD8+ T cells from blood, with Jurkat cell RNA spiked in. Sample cell subset or site, as interpreted from the label and publication: FACS-sorted CD8+CD4-CCR7+CD45RA+ naive T cells. The receptors stem from a human donor in good health. Some libraries in this study had Jurkat cell RNA spiked in.

This clonotype was picked up many times. Written as DNA, the CDR3 is TGTGCCAGCAGTGACTCCGGCGAGCAGTACTTC. Translated, it gives CASSDSGEQYF. The chain uses TRBV27 and TRBJ2-7; D is ambiguous. V lost 5 bases and J lost 6, with 8 bases in between. Per the germline V gene, CDR1 is MNHEY and CDR2 is SMNVEV (reference sequence). The CDR3 length is 11 residues.

V and J are TRBV27 and TRBJ2-1; 8 positions match TRBD1. CDR1 is MNHEY, CDR2 SMNVEV, per germline (reference sequence). V trimming: 6 bases; J trimming: 7 bases; junction bases outside the gene matches: 8. The CDR3 is 14 residues long. CDR3 sequence (DNA): TGTGCCAGCAGCTGGGGCAGGGGGCTTAATGAGCAGTTCTTC. Translating it yields CASSWGRGLNEQFF.

This clonotype appeared a few times. The rearrangement uses TRBV7-9 and TRBJ2-5, with a weak D call TRBD2 (5 bases). This CDR3 is 15 amino acids long. Deletions cut 5 bases from V and 0 bases from J, with 13 bases between. Looked up from germline, CDR1 is SEHNR and CDR2 is FQNEAQ (reference sequence). The chain's CDR3 is CASSPLGADQETQYF. In nucleotides, the CDR3 is TGTGCCAGCAGCCCCCTGGGAGCGGACCAAGAGACCCAGTACTTC.

In its sample, this clonotype was seen many times. The chain links TRBV5-4 to TRBJ2-3; D not resolved. V was cut by 5 bases and J by 4 bases, with 17 bases left in between. Germline assignment: CDR1 SGHNT and CDR2 YYREEE (reference sequence). The CDR3 is made up of 15 amino acids. The CDR3 DNA reads TGTGCCAGCAGTGACCCGACGGTACAATCAGATACGCAGTATTTT. This translates into CASSDPTVQSDTQYF.

This clonotype was observed at least ten times. The chain recombines TRBV28 with TRBJ1-4; 7 bases align to TRBD1. Unmatched junction bases numbered 16, after V lost 8 bases and J lost 13 bases. The CDR3 runs to 14 residues. The V gene's germline CDR1 is MDHEN and CDR2 SYDVKM. The CDR3 loop reads CASRPGQFGVGLFF. CDR3 bases: TGTGCCAGCCGGCCGGGACAGTTTGGAGTAGGACTGTTTTTT.

V gene TRBV10-3 combines with J gene TRBJ2-1, with D maybe TRBD2 (6 bases). CDR1 ENHRY and CDR2 SYGVKD come from the germline V gene. Trimming pared 3 bases from V and 8 bases from J, leaving 17 bases between. The CDR3 length is 15 residues. CDR3 bases: TGTGCCATCAGTGATGAGTTAGGGACTCCCGATGAGCAGTTCTTC. Its protein product is CAISDELGTPDEQFF.

As to this clonotype: The germline gene is not matched at one end of the junction; a read error may be the cause. The chain employs TRBV7-2 and TRBJ2-5, with a weak D call TRBD2 (6 bases). The germline CDR1 and CDR2 sequences are SGHTA and FQGNSA. This CDR3 region has 17 residues. As DNA, the CDR3 is TGTGCCGGCAGCACCCTCCCCCTAGCGCCCGCTCAAGAGACCCAGTACTTC. It specifies CAGSTLPLAPAQETQYF. The whole variable domain, filled in from reference TRBV7-2 and TRBJ2-5, reads GAGVSQSPSNKVTEKGKDVELRCDPISGHTALYWYRQSLGQGLEFLIYFQGNSAPDKSGLPSDRFSAERTGGSVSTLTIQRTQQEDSAVYLCAGSTLPLAPAQETQYFGPGTRLLVL.

The rearrangement links TRBV27 to TRBJ1-1, with a tentative D call TRBD1 (6 bases). Germline CDR1 and CDR2: MNHEY and SMNVEV (reference sequence). Trimming took off 2 bases at V and 5 bases at J, with 12 bases between the two ends. The CDR3 contains 14 residues. Here the CDR3 reads CASSLMRGWTEAFF. DNA for the CDR3: TGTGCCAGCAGTTTAATGAGGGGGTGGACTGAAGCTTTCTTT.

This clonotype was picked up many times. The rearrangement joins TRBV5-6 to TRBJ2-5; possibly TRBD1 for D (6 bases). V lost 0 bases and J 5 bases, leaving 8 bases between the germline ends. The CDR3 sequence is 13 residues long. The germline V gene encodes CDR1 SGHDT and CDR2 YYEEEE. The CDR3 is CASSLAGDETQYF. For the CDR3, the DNA is TGTGCCAGCAGCTTGGCAGGGGACGAGACCCAGTACTTC.

This chain joins TRBV2 and TRBJ2-7; D is unclear. The germline V gene encodes CDR1 SNHLY and CDR2 FYNNEI. The V end lost 4 bases, the J end lost 5 bases, and 9 bases lay between the germline ends. This CDR3 contains 12 residues. The DNA of the CDR3 is TGTGCCAGCAGTGTAGGGCGCGACGAGCAGTACTTC. Encoded protein: CASSVGRDEQYF.

This clonotype was seen repeatedly, ten times or more. The CDR3 protein is CASSQGEGLAGGLGQETQYF. CDR3 nucleotide sequence: TGCGCCAGCAGCCAAGGCGAGGGACTAGCGGGAGGGCTTGGACAAGAGACCCAGTACTTC. V and J are TRBV4-3 and TRBJ2-5; 16 nucleotides agree with TRBD2. The germline gives CDR1 LGHNA, CDR2 YSLEER. This CDR3 has 20 residues. V shed 1 base, J shed 2 bases, and the junction held 10 bases outside the gene matches.

At least ten counts were recorded for this clonotype. This chain uses TRBV29-1 with TRBJ2-5; D ambiguous. Germline V gene lookup returns CDR1 SQVTM and CDR2 ANQGSEA. The CDR3 totals 11 residues. Trimming shortened V by 4 bases and J by 4 bases, and 7 bases separated the two germline ends. CDR3 in DNA: TGCAGCGTTGTTCCCGGAGAGACCCAGTACTTC. This encodes CSVVPGETQYF. The full variable domain, rest sourced from reference TRBV29-1 and TRBJ2-5, is SAVISQKPSRDICQRGTSLTIQCQVDSQVTMMFWYRQQPGQSLTLIATANQGSEATYESGFVIDKFPISRPNLTFSTLTVSNMSPEDSSIYLCSVVPGETQYFGPGTRLLVL.

This chain uses TRBV30 with TRBJ2-5; 7 bases map to TRBD1. The germline gives CDR1 GTSNPN, CDR2 SVGIG (reference sequence). CDR3 length: 13 residues. Germline trimming cut 3 bases from V and 3 bases from J; bases unmatched to any gene: 4. This CDR3 reads CAWSRDSKETQYF. In nucleotides, the CDR3 is TGTGCCTGGAGCCGGGACAGCAAAGAGACCCAGTACTTC.

There are a few counts of this clonotype. The chain couples TRBV24-1 to TRBJ2-5; TRBD1 might be the D (5 bases). Germline CDR1 reads KGHDR; CDR2 reads SFDVKD. The CDR3 sequence is 16 residues long. V lost 1 base, J lost 4 bases, and 15 bases lay in between. In DNA, the CDR3 is TGTGCCACCAGTGATTTTGGGGCCAGGGCCGGAGAGACCCAGTACTTC. Its translation is CATSDFGARAGETQYF.

The count of this clonotype is one. One base away lies a much larger clone, so this may be a sequencing read error. This chain connects TRBV5-1 to TRBJ2-5, with TRBD2 identical over 10 bases. Per germline, CDR1 SGHRS and CDR2 YFSETQ. CDR3 length equals 17 residues. The CDR3, as DNA: TGCGCCAGCAGCTTGGGGGTGTCTAGCGGGGGCCAAGAGGCCCAGTACTTC. Amino acids: CASSLGVSSGGQEAQYF.

This clonotype was recorded at least ten times. The V and J genes are TRBV7-2 and TRBJ2-3; 7 bases align to TRBD2. The CDR3 consists of 16 residues. Germline CDR1 is SGHTA and CDR2 is FQGNSA. The V segment lost 1 base and the J segment 0 bases; nucleotides outside the gene matches: 4. CDR3 bases: TGTGCCAGCAGCTTAGGCCCTAGCGGTAGCACAGATACGCAGTATTTT. Protein product: CASSLGPSGSTDTQYF.

For this clonotype: This sequence may be a read error, since a much larger clone differs from it by one base. The chain joins TRBV7-2 to TRBJ2-3; D may match TRBD1 or TRBD2 (5 bases each). CDR3 size: 17 residues. CDR1 is SGHTA, CDR2 FQGNSA, per germline. DNA for the CDR3: TGTGCCAGCAGCACCGGAGTCGGGGACCCGAGCACAGGTACGCAGTATTTT. It specifies CASSTGVGDPSTGTQYF. Looking up the rest from reference TRBV7-2 and TRBJ2-3 gives the full variable domain: GAGVSQSPSNKVTEKGKDVELRCDPISGHTALYWYRQSLGQGLEFLIYFQGNSAPDKSGLPSDRFSAERTGGSVSTLTIQRTQQEDSAVYLCASSTGVGDPSTGTQYFGPGTRLTVL.

This clonotype was found many times. The J gene is TRBJ2-4, the V gene TRBV13; perhaps TRBD2 as D (5 bases). V shed 5 bases and J shed 0 bases, with 14 bases lying between them. The CDR3 runs 16 residues. CDR1 is PRHDT and CDR2 is FYEKMQ in the germline V gene (reference sequence). The CDR3 reads CASSPMGSLAKNIQYF. CDR3 DNA sequence: TGTGCCAGCAGCCCGATGGGGAGTTTAGCCAAAAACATTCAGTACTTC.

This clonotype has a single count. One junction end disagrees with the germline gene, perhaps due to a read error. The rearrangement uses TRBV27 and TRBJ2-2; D might be TRBD2 (5 bases). This CDR3 has 12 amino acids. CDR1 is MNHEY and CDR2 is SMNVEV in the germline V gene (reference sequence). The CDR3 loop is CASSKNTGEPFF. CDR3 nucleotide sequence: TGTGCCAGCAGTAAGAACACCGGGGAGCCGTTTTTT.

This clonotype was recorded many times. V usage is TRBV12-3 or TRBV12-4 and J usage is TRBJ1-1, with a possible D match to TRBD1 (5 bases). Trimming left V 4 bases short and J 0 bases short, with 18 bases between. The CDR3 consists of 17 residues. CDR3 loop: CASSSTRGDFMNTEAFF. CDR3 nucleotide sequence: TGTGCCAGCAGTTCAACAAGGGGCGACTTTATGAACACTGAAGCTTTCTTT.

This clonotype was seen ten or more times. The CDR3 DNA sequence: TGTGCCAGCAGTTACGAGGCAGGGGGTCCTGAAGCTTTCTTT. Translation gives CASSYEAGGPEAFF. The chain is built from TRBV6-6 and TRBJ1-1; 7 nucleotides agree with TRBD1. The CDR3 is made up of 14 amino acids. V gave up 2 bases and J gave up 6 bases; unmatched junction bases: 6. Germline assignment: CDR1 MNHNY and CDR2 SVGAGI (reference sequence).

Details on this clonotype: This CDR3 is missing its conserved last phenylalanine or tryptophan, likely due to a read error. CDR3 amino acids: CASSTGGTNGETQYS. The CDR3 DNA reads as TGTGCCAGCAGCACGGGGGGGACAAACGGCGAGACCCAGTACTCC. This sequence joins TRBV9 and TRBJ2-5, with 8 bases aligning to TRBD2. The CDR3 totals 15 residues. V lost 4 bases and J lost 5; bases outside the gene matches: 10. The V gene's germline CDR1 is SGDLS and CDR2 YYNGEE.

This clonotype turned up a few times. The chain combines TRBV24-1 with TRBJ2-1; 11 bases map to TRBD2. This CDR3 spans 13 amino acids. Unmatched junction bases numbered 0, after V lost 10 bases and J lost 2 bases. The germline gives CDR1 KGHDR, CDR2 SFDVKD. CDR3: CATGLAAYNEQFF. In DNA form, the CDR3 reads TGTGCCACGGGACTAGCGGCCTACAATGAGCAGTTCTTC.

V and J are TRBV7-9 and TRBJ1-2; D gene uncertain. The CDR3 consists of 17 residues. V gave up 5 bases and J gave up 0 bases, with 19 bases separating them. Looked up from germline, CDR1 is SEHNR and CDR2 is FQNEAQ (reference sequence). The CDR3 coding sequence is TGTGCCAGCAGCCCCTCGCTTTACGGGTCCTCTAACTATGGCTACACCTTC. As protein: CASSPSLYGSSNYGYTF.